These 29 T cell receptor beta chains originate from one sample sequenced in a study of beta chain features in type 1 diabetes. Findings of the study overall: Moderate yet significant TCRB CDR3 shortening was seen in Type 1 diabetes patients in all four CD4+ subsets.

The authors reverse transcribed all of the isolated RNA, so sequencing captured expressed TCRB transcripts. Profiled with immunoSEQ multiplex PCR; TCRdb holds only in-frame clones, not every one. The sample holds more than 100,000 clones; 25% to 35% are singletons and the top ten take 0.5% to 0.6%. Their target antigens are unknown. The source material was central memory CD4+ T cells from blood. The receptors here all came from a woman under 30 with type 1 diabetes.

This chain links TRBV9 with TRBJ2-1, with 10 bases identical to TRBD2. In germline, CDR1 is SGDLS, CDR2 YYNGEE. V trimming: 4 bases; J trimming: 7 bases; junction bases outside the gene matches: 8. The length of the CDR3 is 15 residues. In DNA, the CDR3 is TGTGCCAGCAGCCCCCGGAGTAGCGGGAGGAATGAGCAGTTCTTC. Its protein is CASSPRSSGRNEQFF.

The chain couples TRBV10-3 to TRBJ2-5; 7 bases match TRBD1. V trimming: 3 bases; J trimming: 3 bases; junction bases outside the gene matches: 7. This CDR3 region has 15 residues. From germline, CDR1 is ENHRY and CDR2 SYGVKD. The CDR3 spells CAISEGQALKETQYF. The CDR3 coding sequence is TGTGCCATCAGTGAAGGACAGGCTCTAAAAGAGACCCAGTACTTC.

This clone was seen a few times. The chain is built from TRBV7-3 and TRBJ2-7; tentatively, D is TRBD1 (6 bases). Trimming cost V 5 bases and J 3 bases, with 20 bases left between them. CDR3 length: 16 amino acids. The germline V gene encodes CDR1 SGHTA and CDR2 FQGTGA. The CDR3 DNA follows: TGTGCCAGCAGCCCACTACCTTCCCGGGACAACTACGAGCAGTACTTC. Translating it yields CASSPLPSRDNYEQYF.

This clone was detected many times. This CDR3 reads CSVRGLQETQYF. DNA for the CDR3: TGCAGCGTAAGGGGTCTACAAGAGACCCAGTACTTC. V usage is TRBV29-1 and J usage is TRBJ2-5, with D perhaps TRBD1 (5 bases). The CDR3 length is 12 residues. Trimming removed 6 bases at V and 2 bases at J, with 10 bases between. Germline CDR1 reads SQVTM; CDR2 reads ANQGSEA.

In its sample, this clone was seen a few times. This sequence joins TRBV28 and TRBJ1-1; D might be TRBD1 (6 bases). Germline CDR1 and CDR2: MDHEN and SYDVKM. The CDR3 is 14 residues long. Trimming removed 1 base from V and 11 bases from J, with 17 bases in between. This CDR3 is CASSLSTGFREAFF. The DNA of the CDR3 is TGTGCCAGCAGTTTATCGACAGGTTTTCGAGAGGCTTTCTTT.

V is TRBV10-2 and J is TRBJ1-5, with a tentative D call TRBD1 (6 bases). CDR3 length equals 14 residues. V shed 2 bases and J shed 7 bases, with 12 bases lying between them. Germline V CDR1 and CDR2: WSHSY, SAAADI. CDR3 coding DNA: TGCGCCAGCAGTGAGATGGGGGCGCGGCAGCCCCAGCATTTT. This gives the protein CASSEMGARQPQHF.

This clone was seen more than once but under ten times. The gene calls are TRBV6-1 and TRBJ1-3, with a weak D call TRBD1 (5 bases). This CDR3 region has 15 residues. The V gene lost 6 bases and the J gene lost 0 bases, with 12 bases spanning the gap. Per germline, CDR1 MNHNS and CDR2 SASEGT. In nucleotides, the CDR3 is TGTGCCAGCAGAGGAGGGACCGTCTCTGGAAACACCATATATTTT. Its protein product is CASRGGTVSGNTIYF.

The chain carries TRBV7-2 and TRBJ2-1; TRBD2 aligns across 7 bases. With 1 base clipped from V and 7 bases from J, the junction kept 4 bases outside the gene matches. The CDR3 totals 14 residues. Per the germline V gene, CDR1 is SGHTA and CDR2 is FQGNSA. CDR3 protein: CASSLGTSGNEQFF. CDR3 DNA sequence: TGTGCCAGCAGCTTAGGGACTAGTGGGAATGAGCAGTTCTTC.

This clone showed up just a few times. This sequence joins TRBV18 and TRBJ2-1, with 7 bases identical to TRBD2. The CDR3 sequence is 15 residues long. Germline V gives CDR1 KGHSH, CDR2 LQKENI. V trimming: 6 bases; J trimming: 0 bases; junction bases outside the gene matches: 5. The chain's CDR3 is CASSLAASSYNEQFF. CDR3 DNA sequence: TGTGCCAGCTCTCTAGCGGCGAGCTCCTACAATGAGCAGTTCTTC.

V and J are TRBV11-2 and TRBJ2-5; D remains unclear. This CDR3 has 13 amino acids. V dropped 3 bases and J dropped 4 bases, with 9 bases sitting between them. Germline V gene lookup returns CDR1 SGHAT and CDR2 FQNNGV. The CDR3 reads CASSLNQAETQYF. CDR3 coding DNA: TGTGCCAGCAGCTTGAACCAGGCAGAGACCCAGTACTTC.

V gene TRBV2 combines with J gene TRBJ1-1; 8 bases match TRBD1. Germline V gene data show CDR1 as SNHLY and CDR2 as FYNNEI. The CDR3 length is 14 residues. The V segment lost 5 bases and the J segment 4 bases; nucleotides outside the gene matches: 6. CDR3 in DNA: TGTGCCAGCAGTCTCGGACAGGGAGGCACTGAAGCTTTCTTT. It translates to CASSLGQGGTEAFF.

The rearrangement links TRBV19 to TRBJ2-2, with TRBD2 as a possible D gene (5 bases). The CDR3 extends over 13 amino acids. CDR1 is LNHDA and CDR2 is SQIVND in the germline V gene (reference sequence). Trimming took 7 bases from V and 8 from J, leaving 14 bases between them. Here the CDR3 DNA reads TGTGCCAGTACGGAAGGGAGCTGGGGGGAGCTGTTTTTT. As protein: CASTEGSWGELFF.

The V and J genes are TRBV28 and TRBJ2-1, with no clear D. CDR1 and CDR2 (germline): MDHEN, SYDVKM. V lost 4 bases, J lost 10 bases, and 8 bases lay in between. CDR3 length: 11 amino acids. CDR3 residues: CASSSPAEQFF. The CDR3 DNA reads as TGTGCCAGCAGTTCCCCAGCGGAGCAGTTCTTC.

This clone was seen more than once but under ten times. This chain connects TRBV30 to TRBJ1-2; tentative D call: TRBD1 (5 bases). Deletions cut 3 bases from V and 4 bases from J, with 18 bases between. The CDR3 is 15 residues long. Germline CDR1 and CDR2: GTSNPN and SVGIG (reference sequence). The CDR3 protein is CAWRKGINPSYGYTF. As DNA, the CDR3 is TGTGCCTGGAGGAAGGGGATAAATCCTAGCTATGGCTACACCTTC.

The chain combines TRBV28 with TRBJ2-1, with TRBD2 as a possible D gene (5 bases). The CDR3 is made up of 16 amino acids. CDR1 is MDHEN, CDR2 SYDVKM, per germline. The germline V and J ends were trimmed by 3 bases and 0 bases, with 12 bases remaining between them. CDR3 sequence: CASSFGRRGSYNEQFF. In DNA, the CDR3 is TGTGCCAGCAGTTTTGGGCGCCGGGGCTCCTACAATGAGCAGTTCTTC.

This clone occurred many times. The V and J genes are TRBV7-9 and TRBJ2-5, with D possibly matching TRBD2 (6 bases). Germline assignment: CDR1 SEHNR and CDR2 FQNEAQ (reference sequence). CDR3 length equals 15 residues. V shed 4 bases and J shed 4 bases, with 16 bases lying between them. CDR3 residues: CASSYPGGGRETQYF. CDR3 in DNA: TGTGCCAGCAGCTACCCCGGGGGAGGCCGAGAGACCCAGTACTTC.

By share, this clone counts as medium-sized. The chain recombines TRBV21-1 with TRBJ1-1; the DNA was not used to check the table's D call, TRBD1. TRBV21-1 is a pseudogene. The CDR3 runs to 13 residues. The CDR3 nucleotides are TGTGCCAGCAGCAAGACAGGGTACACTGAAGCTTTCTTT. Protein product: CASSKTGYTEAFF.

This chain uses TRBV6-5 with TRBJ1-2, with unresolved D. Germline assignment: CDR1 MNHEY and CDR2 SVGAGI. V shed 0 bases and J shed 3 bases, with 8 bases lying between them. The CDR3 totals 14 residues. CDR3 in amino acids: CASSYSPNHYGYTF. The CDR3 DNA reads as TGTGCCAGCAGTTACTCTCCCAATCACTATGGCTACACCTTC.

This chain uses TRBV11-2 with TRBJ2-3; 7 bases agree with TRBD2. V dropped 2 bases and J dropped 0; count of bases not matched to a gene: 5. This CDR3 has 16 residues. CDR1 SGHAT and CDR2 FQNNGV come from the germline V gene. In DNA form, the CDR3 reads TGTGCCAGCAGCTTACCGGGAGGAACTAGCACAGATACGCAGTATTTT. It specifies CASSLPGGTSTDTQYF.

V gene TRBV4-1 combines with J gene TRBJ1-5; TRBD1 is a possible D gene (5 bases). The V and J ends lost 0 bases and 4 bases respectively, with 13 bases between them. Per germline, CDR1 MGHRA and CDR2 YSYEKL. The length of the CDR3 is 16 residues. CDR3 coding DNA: TGCGCCAGCAGCCAAGATGGGACTGGGAGGAATCAGCCCCAGCATTTT. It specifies CASSQDGTGRNQPQHF.

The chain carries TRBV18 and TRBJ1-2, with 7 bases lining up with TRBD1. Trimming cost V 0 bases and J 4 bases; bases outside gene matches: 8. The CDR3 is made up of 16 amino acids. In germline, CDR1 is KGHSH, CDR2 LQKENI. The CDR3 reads CASSPPIYRGAYGYTF. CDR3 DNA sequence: TGTGCCAGCTCACCACCGATTTACAGGGGAGCCTATGGCTACACCTTC. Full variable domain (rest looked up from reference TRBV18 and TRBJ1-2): NAGVMQNPRHLVRRRGQEARLRCSPMKGHSHVYWYRQLPEEGLKFMVYLQKENIIDESGMPKERFSAEFPKEGPSILRIQQVVRGDSAAYFCASSPPIYRGAYGYTFGSGTRLTVV.

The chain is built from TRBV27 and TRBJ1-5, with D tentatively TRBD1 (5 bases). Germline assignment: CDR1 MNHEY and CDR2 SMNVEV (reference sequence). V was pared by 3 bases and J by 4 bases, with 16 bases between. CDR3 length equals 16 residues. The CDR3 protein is CASSLRRDVGNQPQHF. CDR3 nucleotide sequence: TGTGCCAGCAGTTTGAGGCGGGACGTTGGAAATCAGCCCCAGCATTTT.

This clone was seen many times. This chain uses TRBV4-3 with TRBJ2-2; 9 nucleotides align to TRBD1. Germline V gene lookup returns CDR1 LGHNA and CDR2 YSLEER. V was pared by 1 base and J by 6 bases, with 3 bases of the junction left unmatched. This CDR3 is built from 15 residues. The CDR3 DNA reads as TGCGCCAGCAGCCAAGCAAGACAGGGGGCCGGGGAGCTGTTTTTT. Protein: CASSQARQGAGELFF.

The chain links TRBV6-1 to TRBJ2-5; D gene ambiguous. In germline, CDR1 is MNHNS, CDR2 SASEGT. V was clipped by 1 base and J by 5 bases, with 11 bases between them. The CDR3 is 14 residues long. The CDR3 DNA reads TGTGCCAGCAGTGAAGGGCCGTTGAGGGAGACCCAGTACTTC. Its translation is CASSEGPLRETQYF.

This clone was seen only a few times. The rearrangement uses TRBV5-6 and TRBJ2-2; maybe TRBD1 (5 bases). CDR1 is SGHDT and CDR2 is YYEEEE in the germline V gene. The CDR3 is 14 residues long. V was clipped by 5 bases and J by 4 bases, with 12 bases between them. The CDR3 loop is CASRRMDITGELFF. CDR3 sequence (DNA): TGTGCCAGCAGACGGATGGACATCACCGGGGAGCTGTTTTTT.

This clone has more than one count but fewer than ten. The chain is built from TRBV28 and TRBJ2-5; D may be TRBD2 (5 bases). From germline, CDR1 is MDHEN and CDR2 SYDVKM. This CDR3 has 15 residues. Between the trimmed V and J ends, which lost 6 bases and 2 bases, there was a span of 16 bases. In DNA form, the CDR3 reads TGTGCCAGCAGGACCTATGCGGGCAGGCAAGAGACCCAGTACTTC. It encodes CASRTYAGRQETQYF.

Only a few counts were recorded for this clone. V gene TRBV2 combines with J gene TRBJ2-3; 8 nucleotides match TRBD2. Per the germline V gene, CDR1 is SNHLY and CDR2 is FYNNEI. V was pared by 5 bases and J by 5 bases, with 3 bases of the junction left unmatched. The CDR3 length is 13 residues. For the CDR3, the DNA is TGTGCCAGCAGTTCCCTAGCGGGAGATACGCAGTATTTT. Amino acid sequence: CASSSLAGDTQYF.

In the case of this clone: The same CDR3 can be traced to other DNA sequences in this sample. The chain's CDR3 is CASSRQGNTEAFF. As DNA, the CDR3 is TGTGCCAGCAGTAGACAGGGGAACACTGAAGCTTTCTTT. The V and J genes are TRBV7-2 and TRBJ1-1; 7 positions agree with TRBD1. The CDR3 has 13 residues. Germline V lookup: CDR1 SGHTA, CDR2 FQGNSA. After removal of 6 bases from V and 1 base from J, the junction contained 2 bases not matched to a gene.

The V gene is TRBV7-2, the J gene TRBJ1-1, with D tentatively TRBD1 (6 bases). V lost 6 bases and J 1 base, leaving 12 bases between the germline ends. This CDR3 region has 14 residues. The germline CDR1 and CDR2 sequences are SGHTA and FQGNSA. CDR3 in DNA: TGTGCCAGCAGACAGGGACCTGGGAACACTGAAGCTTTCTTT. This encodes CASRQGPGNTEAFF.